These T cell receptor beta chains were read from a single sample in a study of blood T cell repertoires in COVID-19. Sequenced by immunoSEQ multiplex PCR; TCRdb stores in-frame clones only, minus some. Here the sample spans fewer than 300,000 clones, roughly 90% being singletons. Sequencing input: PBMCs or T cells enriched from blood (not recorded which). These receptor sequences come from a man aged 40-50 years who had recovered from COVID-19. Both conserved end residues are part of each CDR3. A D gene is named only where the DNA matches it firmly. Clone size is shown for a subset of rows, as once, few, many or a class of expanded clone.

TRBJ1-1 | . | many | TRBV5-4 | CASSFGANTEAFF | TGTGCCAGCAGCTTCGGTGCGAACACTGAAGCTTTCTTT
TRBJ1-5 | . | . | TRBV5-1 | CASSLVGGGDGQPQHF | TGCGCCAGCAGCTTGGTAGGCGGGGGAGATGGTCAGCCCCAGCATTTT
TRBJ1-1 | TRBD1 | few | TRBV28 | CASSLAGTGGTEAFF | TGTGCCAGCAGTCTAGCCGGGACAGGGGGCACTGAAGCTTTCTTT
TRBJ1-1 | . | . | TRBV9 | CASSREEAVNTEAFF | TGTGCCAGCAGCAGAGAAGAGGCTGTGAACACTGAAGCTTTCTTT
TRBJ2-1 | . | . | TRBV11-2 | CASGEITGMSSYNEQFF | TGTGCCAGCGGCGAAATAACAGGGATGAGCTCCTACAATGAGCAGTTCTTC
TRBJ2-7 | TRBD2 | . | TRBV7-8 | CASSSFSSGRIYEQYF | TGTGCCAGCAGCTCTTTCTCGAGCGGGAGAATCTACGAGCAGTACTTC
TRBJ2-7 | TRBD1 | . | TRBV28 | CASSPLTGTASYEQYF | TGTGCCAGCAGTCCTCTTACCGGGACAGCCTCCTACGAGCAGTACTTC
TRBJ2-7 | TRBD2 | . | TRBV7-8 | CASSFGIHGTSPYEQYF | TGTGCCAGCAGCTTTGGGATCCACGGGACTAGTCCCTACGAGCAGTACTTC
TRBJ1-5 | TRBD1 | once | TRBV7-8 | CASSFAGQNNQPQHF | TGTGCCAGCAGCTTCGCGGGACAGAACAATCAGCCCCAGCATTTT
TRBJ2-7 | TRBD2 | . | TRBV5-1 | CASSSGTSGGYEQYF | TGCGCCAGCAGCTCCGGGACTAGCGGGGGATACGAGCAGTACTTC
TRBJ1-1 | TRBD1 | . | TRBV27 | CASSSRGIGLNTEAFF | TGTGCCAGCAGTTCCAGGGGGATAGGCTTGAACACTGAAGCTTTCTTT
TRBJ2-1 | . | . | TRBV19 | CASSNNIWEQFF | TGTGCCAGTAGCAACAATATTTGGGAGCAGTTCTTC